Each of the 27 T cell receptor beta chains below was sequenced from the same sample in a study of CD8 T cells in Susac syndrome. RNA totalling roughly 0.5 to 1 ug underwent reverse transcription with random hexamers. TCRdb used MiXCR to reprocess the immunoSEQ multiplex PCR reads, holding one entry per CDR3 protein. The data contain 250,000 to 300,000 distinct CDR3 sequences, approximately 85% of them singletons. Sequenced input: CD8+ T cells from PBMCs. The receptor source for this set is a human donor with multiple sclerosis.

The chain is built from TRBV6-5 and TRBJ2-7; D remains ambiguous. Germline V gives CDR1 MNHEY, CDR2 SVGAGI. Trimming left V 0 bases short and J 3 bases short, with 9 bases between. The CDR3 is made up of 14 amino acids. Here the CDR3 reads CASSYSQEGYEQYF. CDR3 sequence (DNA): TGTGCCAGCAGTTACTCGCAGGAAGGCTACGAGCAGTACTTC.

V is TRBV29-1 and J is TRBJ2-7; TRBD1 aligns across 7 bases. Germline V gene lookup returns CDR1 SQVTM and CDR2 ANQGSEA. After removal of 4 bases from V and 5 bases from J, the junction contained 5 bases not matched to a gene. The CDR3 is 12 residues long. The CDR3 loop is CSVVPGGNEQYF. CDR3 DNA sequence: TGCAGCGTTGTGCCAGGGGGAAACGAGCAGTACTTC.

The chain has TRBV20-1 and TRBJ2-7; TRBD2 agrees at 9 bases. Trimming removed 3 bases from V and 5 bases from J; junction bases left unmatched: 8. Germline assignment: CDR1 DFQATT and CDR2 SNEGSKA (reference sequence). The CDR3 is 14 amino acids. The CDR3 DNA reads TGCAGTGCTAGGGCGGGACTAGCAGTTAACGAGCAGTACTTC. Translation: CSARAGLAVNEQYF.

The chain links TRBV7-9 to TRBJ2-7; D unresolved. V was shortened by 4 bases and J by 5 bases, with 9 bases between the two germline ends. The CDR3 is made up of 12 amino acids. The germline gives CDR1 SEHNR, CDR2 FQNEAQ (reference sequence). The CDR3 DNA sequence: TGTGCCAGCAGCTCGGCCTTCCACGAGCAGTACTTC. This sequence encodes CASSSAFHEQYF.

The gene calls are TRBV3-1 and TRBJ2-7; perhaps TRBD1 as D (5 bases). V was clipped by 4 bases and J by 0 bases, with 13 bases between them. In germline, CDR1 is LGHDT, CDR2 YNNKEL (reference sequence). The CDR3 length is 15 residues. The CDR3, as DNA: TGTGCCAGCAGCCGACTCCCAGGGAACTCCTACGAGCAGTACTTC. It yields the protein CASSRLPGNSYEQYF.

J is TRBJ2-2 and V is TRBV13; 12 bases are a match to TRBD2. The junction had 3 bases not matched to a gene; V was cut back by 4 bases and J by 3 bases. Germline CDR1 is PRHDT and CDR2 is FYEKMQ (reference sequence). The CDR3 spans 16 residues. In nucleotides, the CDR3 is TGTGCCAGCAGCTCTGGACTAGCGGGGTACACCGGGGAGCTGTTTTTT. Its protein is CASSSGLAGYTGELFF.

The chain uses TRBV4-3 and TRBJ2-1; the match to TRBD1 covers 9 bases. The CDR3 runs to 15 residues. Germline V gives CDR1 LGHNA, CDR2 YSLEER. V dropped 8 bases and J dropped 3; count of bases not matched to a gene: 8. In DNA form, the CDR3 reads TGCGCCAGCGGGGGGGACAGGGAGGGCTACAATGAGCAGTTCTTC. It specifies CASGGDREGYNEQFF.

J is TRBJ1-2 and V is TRBV15; 9 bases fit TRBD1. The CDR3 has 16 amino acids. J lost 8 bases, V lost 2 bases, and 12 bases had no gene match. The germline gives CDR1 LNHNV, CDR2 YYDKDF (reference sequence). CDR3 protein: CATSRTTSGQGGGYTF. The CDR3 DNA sequence: TGTGCCACCAGCAGAACAACGTCGGGACAGGGAGGCGGCTACACCTTC.

This sequence joins TRBV6-5 and TRBJ2-2; the match to TRBD1 covers 7 bases. CDR1 and CDR2 (germline): MNHEY, SVGAGI. CDR3 length: 16 residues. V was pared by 2 bases and J by 4 bases, with 7 bases of the junction left unmatched. DNA for the CDR3: TGTGCCAGCAGTTACACCTTTGGGACAGTCACCGGGGAGCTGTTTTTT. Translating it yields CASSYTFGTVTGELFF.

J is TRBJ2-1 and V is TRBV23-1, with TRBD2 matching 7 bases. TRBV23-1 falls under the ORF class, with uncertain function. The CDR3 consists of 16 residues. Trimming at V came to 0 bases and at J to 4 bases, leaving 6 bases not matched to a gene. For the CDR3, the DNA is TGCGCCAGCAGTCAATCGCCTAGCGGACCTTACAATGAGCAGTTCTTC. Amino acids: CASSQSPSGPYNEQFF.

The genes are TRBV5-6 and TRBJ2-1; TRBD2 matches at 10 bases. In germline, CDR1 is SGHDT, CDR2 YYEEEE. The V gene end was trimmed by 4 bases and the J gene end by 8 bases; junction bases not matched to a gene: 9. This CDR3 region has 15 residues. CDR3 sequence (DNA): TGTGCCAGCAGCCCTGGGGGGCTAGCGGGGGATGAGCAGTTCTTC. Its translation is CASSPGGLAGDEQFF.

V and J are TRBV7-2 and TRBJ2-1; 9 nucleotides line up with TRBD1. The CDR3 sequence is 16 residues long. Germline lookup yields CDR1 SGHTA and CDR2 FQGNSA. With 3 bases clipped from V and 8 bases from J, the junction kept 11 bases outside the gene matches. The CDR3 DNA sequence: TGTGCCAGCAGCTTTCGCCCGGGACAGGGTTCGGATGAGCAGTTCTTC. Amino acids: CASSFRPGQGSDEQFF.

This chain uses TRBV5-4 with TRBJ1-1, with TRBD1 identical over 11 bases. The V segment lost 6 bases and the J segment 4 bases; nucleotides outside the gene matches: 14. This CDR3 contains 17 residues. In germline, CDR1 is SGHNT, CDR2 YYREEE (reference sequence). CDR3 nucleotides: TGTGCCAGCACCACAAGTCGGGGACAGGGGGATCGCACTGAAGCTTTCTTT. Translation gives CASTTSRGQGDRTEAFF. Using reference TRBV5-4 and TRBJ1-1 for the parts outside the CDR3, the full variable domain is ETGVTQSPTHLIKTRGQQVTLRCSSQSGHNTVSWYQQALGQGPQFIFQYYREEENGRGNFPPRFSGLQFPNYSSELNVNALELDDSALYLCASTTSRGQGDRTEAFFGQGTRLTVV.

A few counts support this clonotype. Germline is not matched at one junction end, which may reflect a read error. The chain carries TRBV19 and TRBJ1-1; a weak D match, TRBD1 (5 bases). The germline V gene encodes CDR1 LNHDA and CDR2 SQIVND (reference sequence). CDR3 length: 14 amino acids. The CDR3 DNA reads as TGTGCCAGTAGTCTAGACGACAGAGGAGACGAAGCTTTCTTT. It encodes CASSLDDRGDEAFF.

The rearrangement links TRBV4-1 to TRBJ2-7; D is ambiguous. The germline V gene has CDR1 MGHRA and CDR2 YSYEKL. This CDR3 has 14 amino acids. With 2 bases removed from V and 0 bases from J, the gap between germline ends came to 8 bases. The chain's CDR3 is CASSQLVSSYEQYF. The CDR3 DNA follows: TGCGCCAGCAGCCAACTGGTCAGCTCCTACGAGCAGTACTTC.

This chain uses TRBV6-2 or TRBV6-3 with TRBJ2-1; D tentatively reads TRBD1 or TRBD2 (6 bases each). V shed 7 bases and J shed 3 bases, with 13 bases lying between them. This CDR3 spans 14 amino acids. Germline V gene lookup returns CDR1 MNHEY and CDR2 SVGEGT. In DNA form, the CDR3 reads TGTGCCAGCACAGGGGACTTTCTCTACAATGAGCAGTTCTTC. It encodes CASTGDFLYNEQFF.

V usage is TRBV12-3 or TRBV12-4 and J usage is TRBJ2-2, with D perhaps matching TRBD2 (6 bases). The CDR3 has 17 amino acids. Trimming removed 2 bases at V and 4 bases at J, with 17 bases between. CDR3 bases: TGTGCCAGCAGTTTATTTTACGACCCCGGGGGCACCGGGGAGCTGTTTTTT. Amino acid sequence: CASSLFYDPGGTGELFF.

V is TRBV3-1 and J is TRBJ2-7; D uncertain. The germline V gene encodes CDR1 LGHDT and CDR2 YNNKEL (reference sequence). The CDR3 is 12 residues long. V lost 6 bases, J lost 2 bases, and 8 bases lay in between. DNA for the CDR3: TGTGCCAGCAGTGGTGTGGCCTACGAGCAGTACTTC. Translation: CASSGVAYEQYF.

This chain joins TRBV27 and TRBJ2-3, with 11 bases fitting TRBD2. This CDR3 has 16 residues. Looked up from germline, CDR1 is MNHEY and CDR2 is SMNVEV (reference sequence). V lost 4 bases to trimming and J lost 0 bases; unmatched junction nucleotides: 3. CDR3 residues: CASSSLAGGSTDTQYF. The CDR3 DNA is TGTGCCAGCAGTTCGCTAGCGGGAGGTAGCACAGATACGCAGTATTTT.

This clonotype was recorded a few times. V and J are TRBV5-5 and TRBJ1-3; TRBD1 matches 7 bases. This CDR3 comprises 17 residues. Trimming removed 2 bases from V and 0 bases from J; junction bases left unmatched: 8. Germline V gene lookup returns CDR1 SGHKS and CDR2 YYEKEE (reference sequence). Here the CDR3 DNA reads TGTGCCAGCAGCTTCCCCGACAGGGCCGCCTCTGGAAACACCATATATTTT. Protein sequence: CASSFPDRAASGNTIYF.

V and J are TRBV28 and TRBJ2-1; a weak D match, TRBD1 (7 bases). Germline CDR1 reads MDHEN; CDR2 reads SYDVKM. V was shortened by 5 bases and J by 4 bases, with 24 bases between the two germline ends. There are 18 residues in the CDR3. The CDR3 sequence: CASSPRTAGQKPYNEQFF. CDR3 coding DNA: TGTGCCAGCAGTCCCCGAACCGCGGGACAGAAACCTTACAATGAGCAGTTCTTC.

The V gene is TRBV20-1, the J gene TRBJ2-7; the D call may be TRBD1 or TRBD2 (5 bases each). The CDR3 consists of 12 residues. V dropped 3 bases and J dropped 5 bases, with 11 bases sitting between them. Germline V gene sequence: CDR1 DFQATT, CDR2 SNEGSKA (reference sequence). CDR3 sequence (DNA): TGCAGTGCTAGGTTGCAGGGACACGAGCAGTACTTC. Protein: CSARLQGHEQYF.

The chain joins TRBV5-4 to TRBJ1-1; 9 nucleotides align to TRBD1. This CDR3 contains 16 residues. J lost 3 bases, V lost 4 bases, and 10 bases had no gene match. Germline CDR1 SGHNT, CDR2 YYREEE (reference sequence). The CDR3 protein is CASSGRDRAEDTEAFF. DNA for the CDR3: TGTGCCAGCAGCGGACGGGACAGGGCGGAGGACACTGAAGCTTTCTTT.

The V call is TRBV5-6, the J call TRBJ2-7; 7 nucleotides agree with TRBD1. CDR1 is SGHDT and CDR2 is YYEEEE in the germline V gene. This CDR3 has 15 amino acids. With V trimmed by 2 bases and J by 4 bases, 9 bases remained unmatched. CDR3 sequence (DNA): TGTGCCAGCAGCTTCCTCCGGGACAGAGATTACGAGCAGTACTTC. Its translation is CASSFLRDRDYEQYF.

V is TRBV6-5 and J is TRBJ2-1; D unresolved. Trimming pared 0 bases from V and 8 bases from J, leaving 11 bases between. Germline V gives CDR1 MNHEY, CDR2 SVGAGI. CDR3 size: 14 residues. Written as DNA, the CDR3 is TGTGCCAGCAGTTACTCCGGCAGCCTCGATGAGCAGTTCTTC. As protein: CASSYSGSLDEQFF.

The J gene is TRBJ2-2, the V gene TRBV9, with D possibly being TRBD1 (5 bases). CDR3 length equals 16 residues. Germline V gene lookup returns CDR1 SGDLS and CDR2 YYNGEE. V was trimmed by 0 bases and J by 3 bases, leaving 12 bases between them. The CDR3 nucleotides are TGTGCCAGCAGCGTAGATAGGGGTTGGGACACCGGGGAGCTGTTTTTT. Its translation: CASSVDRGWDTGELFF.

The rearrangement joins TRBV14 to TRBJ2-3, with unresolved D. This CDR3 comprises 14 residues. Trimming removed 7 bases from V and 0 bases from J, with 11 bases in between. CDR1 and CDR2 (germline): SGHDN, FVKESK. The DNA for the CDR3 is TGTGCCAGCACTCCTCGATCTAGCACAGATACGCAGTATTTT. Translation gives CASTPRSSTDTQYF.